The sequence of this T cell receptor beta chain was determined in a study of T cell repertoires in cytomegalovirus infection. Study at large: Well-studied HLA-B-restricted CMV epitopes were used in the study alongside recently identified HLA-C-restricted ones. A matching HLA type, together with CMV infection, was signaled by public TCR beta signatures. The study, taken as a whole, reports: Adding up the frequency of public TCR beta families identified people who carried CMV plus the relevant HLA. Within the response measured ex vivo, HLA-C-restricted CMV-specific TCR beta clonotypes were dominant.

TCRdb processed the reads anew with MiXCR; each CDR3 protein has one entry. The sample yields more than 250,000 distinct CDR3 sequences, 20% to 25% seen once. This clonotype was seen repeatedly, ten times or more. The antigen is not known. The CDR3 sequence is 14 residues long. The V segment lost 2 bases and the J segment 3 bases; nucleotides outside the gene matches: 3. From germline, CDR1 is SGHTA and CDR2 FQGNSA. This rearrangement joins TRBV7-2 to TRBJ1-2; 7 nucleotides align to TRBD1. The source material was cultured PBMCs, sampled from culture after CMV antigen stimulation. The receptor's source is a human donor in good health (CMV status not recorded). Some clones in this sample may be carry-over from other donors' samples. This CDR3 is CASSLQRGHYGYTF. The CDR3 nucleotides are TGTGCCAGCAGCTTACAGAGGGGGCACTATGGCTACACCTTC.